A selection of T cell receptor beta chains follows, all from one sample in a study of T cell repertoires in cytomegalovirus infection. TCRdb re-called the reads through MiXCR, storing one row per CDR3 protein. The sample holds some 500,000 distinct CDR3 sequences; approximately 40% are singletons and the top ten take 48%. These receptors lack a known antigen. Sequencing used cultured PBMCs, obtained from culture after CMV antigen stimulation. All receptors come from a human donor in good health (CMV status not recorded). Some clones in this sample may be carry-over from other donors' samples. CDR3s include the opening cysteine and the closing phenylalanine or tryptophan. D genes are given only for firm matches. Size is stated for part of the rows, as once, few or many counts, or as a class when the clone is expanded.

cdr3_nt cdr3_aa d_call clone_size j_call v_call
TGTGCCATCAGGGCTAGCGACAGCTCCTACGAGCAGTACTTC CAIRASDSSYEQYF NA NA TRBJ2-7 TRBV10-3
TGTGCCAGCAGCTATCCTACAGGGGGCCGGGAGCAGTACTTC CASSYPTGGREQYF TRBD1 few TRBJ2-7 TRBV5-6
TGTGCCAGCAGTAAAGTAGCGGTTCAAGAGACCCAGTACTTC CASSKVAVQETQYF NA NA TRBJ2-5 TRBV6-2/TRBV6-3
TGTGCCAGCAGCTTAGGGAGACAGGGCGGGGAGCAGTACTTC CASSLGRQGGEQYF TRBD1 NA TRBJ2-7 TRBV7-2
TGTGCCAGCAGCTTAGTATCGGGGAGCTCCTACAATGAGCAGTTCTTC CASSLVSGSSYNEQFF NA many TRBJ2-1 TRBV7-2
TGTGCCAGTAGTCGGGCCCGCGAGACCCAGTACTTC CASSRARETQYF NA few TRBJ2-5 TRBV19
TGTGCCAGCAGCTTAGTGGGACGCAAACAGAGATTCTACGAGCAGTACTTC CASSLVGRKQRFYEQYF NA NA TRBJ2-7 TRBV7-2
TGTGCCATGGGGGGCCCAGGGGAGCGTGATACGCAGTATTTT CAMGGPGERDTQYF NA NA TRBJ2-3 TRBV10-3
TGTGCCAGCAGTTTGTGGGGGCAGGCCTACGAGCAGTACTTC CASSLWGQAYEQYF NA NA TRBJ2-7 TRBV28
TGTGCCAGCAGCTTTTACGGGACTAGCATGGGTGAGCAGTTCTTC CASSFYGTSMGEQFF TRBD2 NA TRBJ2-1 TRBV11-2
TGTGCCAGCAGCTCAGGGGGGAGCGGGAGGGCCCGCGAGCAGTACTTC CASSSGGSGRAREQYF TRBD2 few TRBJ2-7 TRBV7-2
TGTGCCAGCAGCTTAGAATCTTGGGAGGGGACAGTAGAGCCCCAGCATTTT CASSLESWEGTVEPQHF TRBD1 few TRBJ1-5 TRBV7-8
TGTGCCAGCACCCTGGGAGGGGCCAACGTCCTGACTTTC CASTLGGANVLTF NA few TRBJ2-6 TRBV12-3/TRBV12-4
TGCGCCAGCAGCCAACCGGTGCAGCGGGATACGCAGTATTTT CASSQPVQRDTQYF NA NA TRBJ2-3 TRBV4-1
TGTGCCAGCAGCCGATTAACCCGGGGTTCACCCCTCCACTTT CASSRLTRGSPLHF NA NA TRBJ1-6 TRBV11-2
TGTGCCAGCAGAGGGGTCAGGGAAGCCAAAAACATTCAGTACTTC CASRGVREAKNIQYF NA NA TRBJ2-4 TRBV2
TGTGCCAGCACCTTGACAGCAGATACGCAGTATTTT CASTLTADTQYF NA once TRBJ2-3 TRBV2
TGTGCCAGCAGCTTATTTCGTTCGGGGATAGCGGGGGCCTACAATGAGCAGTTCTTC CASSLFRSGIAGAYNEQFF TRBD2 NA TRBJ2-1 TRBV11-2
TGTGCCAGCAGCTCGGGACTCAGCTCTGGAAACACCATATATTTT CASSSGLSSGNTIYF NA many TRBJ1-3 TRBV7-2
TGTGCCAGCCGAGGGGGACTCAGCAATCAGCCCCAGCATTTT CASRGGLSNQPQHF NA NA TRBJ1-5 TRBV12-3/TRBV12-4
TGTGCCAGCAGCTTAGTTAGCGGGAGACCTGCCACAGATACGCAGTATTTT CASSLVSGRPATDTQYF TRBD2 few TRBJ2-3 TRBV7-6
TGTGCCAGCAGTGAATATGAAGGTAGCGGGAGCGGGTACGAGCAGTACTTC CASSEYEGSGSGYEQYF TRBD2 NA TRBJ2-7 TRBV25-1
TGTGCCAGCAGCCCCCGGGACAGGGATCGGAACTATGGCTACACCTTC CASSPRDRDRNYGYTF TRBD1 NA TRBJ1-2 TRBV5-4
TGTGCCAGCAGCTCTCATACCCAGGGTTCCCACGAGCAGTACTTC CASSSHTQGSHEQYF NA NA TRBJ2-7 TRBV7-9
TGCGCCAGCAGCCTGGACAGGGTAATCGATTCACCCCTCCACTTT CASSLDRVIDSPLHF TRBD1 NA TRBJ1-6 TRBV5-1
TGCAGCAGCTCAAATACAGGGCTCTCCGGGGAGCTGTTTTTT CSSSNTGLSGELFF NA NA TRBJ2-2 TRBV5-1
TGTGCTAGTGACCTACCGACTAGCGGAGGCACAGATACGCAGTATTTT CASDLPTSGGTDTQYF TRBD2 NA TRBJ2-3 TRBV12-5
TGTGCCAGCAGCTTTGGGGCGTTAGCCCTCCACTTT CASSFGALALHF NA many TRBJ1-6 TRBV7-2
TGTGCCAGCAGCTTAAGGGCCTTAGGGGAACAGGAGACCCAGTACTTC CASSLRALGEQETQYF NA NA TRBJ2-5 TRBV7-6
TGCGCCAGCAGCCCCGGACGTGGAGACTCCTATGGCTACACCTTC CASSPGRGDSYGYTF NA NA TRBJ1-2 TRBV5-1
TGTGCCAGCAGCTCCATCGGACTAGCCCACACAGATACGCAGTATTTT CASSSIGLAHTDTQYF TRBD2 NA TRBJ2-3 TRBV7-4
TGTGCCAGCAGTTACTCGAGACTAGCGGGTAATGAGCAGTTCTTC CASSYSRLAGNEQFF TRBD2 many TRBJ2-1 TRBV6-5
TGTGCCAGCAGTTATTCGACAGGGGGCTTGGATACTGAAGCTTTCTTT CASSYSTGGLDTEAFF TRBD1 once TRBJ1-1 TRBV6-2/TRBV6-3
TGTGCCAGCAGTTTAGACGGGATTACCGGCTATGGCTACACCTTC CASSLDGITGYGYTF NA NA TRBJ1-2 TRBV12-3/TRBV12-4
TGTGCCAGCAGTGGGGACAGGGCCGTTTACGAGCAGTACTTC CASSGDRAVYEQYF TRBD1 few TRBJ2-7 TRBV12-3/TRBV12-4
TGTGCCAGCAGCTTAATTGTCGGACAGATGAAAGAGTCCCAGTACTTC CASSLIVGQMKESQYF NA few TRBJ2-5 TRBV7-8
TGTGCCAGTAGTATATTCCAGGTGGCGGGAACTGAAGCTTTCTTT CASSIFQVAGTEAFF NA NA TRBJ1-1 TRBV19
TGTGCCAGCAGTCACGGGGGCCTCAATGAGCAGTTCTTC CASSHGGLNEQFF NA few TRBJ2-1 TRBV12-3/TRBV12-4
TGTGCCAGCAGCTTACAGGGGGCTTTGAATCAGCCCCAGCATTTT CASSLQGALNQPQHF TRBD1 NA TRBJ1-5 TRBV7-8
TGTGCCAGCAGCTTAGGGTTCCTAGCGGGGAGGGTTGGTACAGATACGCAGTATTTT CASSLGFLAGRVGTDTQYF TRBD2 many TRBJ2-3 TRBV7-2
TGCGCCAGCAGCCAAGAAGGCAGGGATCGGAGGGCGACCCAGTACTTC CASSQEGRDRRATQYF NA NA TRBJ2-5 TRBV4-3
TGTGCCAGCAGCTTTATGTTGTTGATCTCCGGCGGCTACGGTACGCAGTATTTT CASSFMLLISGGYGTQYF NA few TRBJ2-3 TRBV5-5
TGTGCCAGCAGCGACTTTACCTCTTGGGGGAGCTCCTACAATGAGCAGTTCTTC CASSDFTSWGSSYNEQFF NA few TRBJ2-1 TRBV7-4
TGTGCCACCAGTATTAGGCCGAAGACCCAGCATTTT CATSIRPKTQHF NA few TRBJ1-5 TRBV24-1
TGTGCCATCAGTGCCGGGGGAGGGAATGAAAAACTGTTTTTT CAISAGGGNEKLFF NA NA TRBJ1-4 TRBV10-3
TGTGCCAGCAGCTTAGTAGGGCGGAACTATGGCTACACCTTC CASSLVGRNYGYTF NA NA TRBJ1-2 TRBV7-2
TGCAGTGCTAGAGACCCAGGGGGCGGCTATGGCTACACCTTC CSARDPGGGYGYTF TRBD1 NA TRBJ1-2 TRBV20-1
TGTGCCAGCAGCGTAAAGGTGGTTGAGCAGTTCTTC CASSVKVVEQFF NA few TRBJ2-1 TRBV12-3/TRBV12-4
TGTGCCAGCAGGACTACAGGGGGCGGCTACGAGCAGTACTTC CASRTTGGGYEQYF TRBD1 NA TRBJ2-7 TRBV27
TGTGCCACCGAGGGAGAAACCCCCAATGAGCAGTTCTTC CATEGETPNEQFF NA NA TRBJ2-1 TRBV24-1
TGTGCCACCAGTGATGCTCAGAGGGGTGGTGGCTACACCTTC CATSDAQRGGGYTF NA NA TRBJ1-2 TRBV24-1
TGTGCCAGCAGCCAAATACGATTACACCGGGACCCCCACCACTCCTATGGCTACACCTTC CASSQIRLHRDPHHSYGYTF NA few TRBJ1-2 TRBV12-3/TRBV12-4
TGTGCCAGCAGTTTAATGGCAGCCCAGAACACTGAAGCTTTCTTT CASSLMAAQNTEAFF NA few TRBJ1-1 TRBV12-3/TRBV12-4
TGTGCCAGTAGTCTTCTAGCGGGGCACAATGAGCAGTTCTTC CASSLLAGHNEQFF TRBD2 few TRBJ2-1 TRBV19
TGTGCCAGCGGTGAACAGCGAATTGGGGGAAAACTGTTTTTT CASGEQRIGGKLFF NA NA TRBJ1-4 TRBV7-2
TGCGCCAGCAGCCCCCCGACCGGGACAGAGAGCTACGAGCAGTACTTC CASSPPTGTESYEQYF TRBD1 NA TRBJ2-7 TRBV5-1
TGTGCCAGCAGTTTTGAAGGGAATGAAAAACTGTTTTTT CASSFEGNEKLFF NA few TRBJ1-4 TRBV28
TGTGCCAGTAGTATAGATGCTGGGGGCTCCGCTTTCTTT CASSIDAGGSAFF NA NA TRBJ1-1 TRBV19
TGTGCCAGCAGCCCTTTGTTGGGGGGGGAGACCCAGTACTTC CASSPLLGGETQYF TRBD2 NA TRBJ2-5 TRBV7-2
TGCAGTGCTAGTGATGCAGGGACCACAGATACGCAGTATTTT CSASDAGTTDTQYF NA NA TRBJ2-3 TRBV20-1